The entry below describes one T cell receptor beta chain. The antigen is not known. Each donor's blood draw was roughly 9.8 milliliters of peripheral blood. A J-beta primer mix and a sample-barcoded 5' primer were used in a second PCR of about 6 to 12 cycles. Sequencing recovered at least 3 million CDR3-containing paired-end reads from each sample. MiXCR, run by TCRdb on the 5' RACE reads, gives a single entry per CDR3 protein. The sample shows approximately 1.5 million distinct CDR3 sequences, about 31% of them seen only once. Germline V gene data show CDR1 as MNHEY and CDR2 as SVGEGT. The trim removed 6 bases at V and 6 bases at J, leaving 16 bases unmatched. CDR3 length: 17 amino acids. These data come from a study of blood T cells in healthy people across ages. Study-wide findings and caveats: One million T cells yielded diversity estimates that were considered underestimates. Higher naive T cell percentage went strongly together with higher TCR beta diversity.

Sequenced sample: blood. The V call is TRBV6-2 or TRBV6-3, the J call TRBJ2-1; 8 bases agree with TRBD2. This TCR was sampled from a woman aged 25-40 years in good health. This chain's CDR3 is CASSRQLTGGPLNEQFF. Here the CDR3 DNA reads TGTGCCAGCAGCCGTCAACTAACGGGAGGGCCCCTCAATGAGCAGTTCTTC.